These 14 T cell receptor beta chains came from one sample sequenced in a study of blood T cell repertoires in COVID-19. Some clones are missing from TCRdb's copy, which holds only in-frame ones; the method was immunoSEQ multiplex PCR. The sample has tens of thousands of clones; about 91% are singletons. The specimen was peripheral blood. All receptors derive from a woman of 80 years or more with acute or convalescent COVID-19.

The chain uses TRBV5-6 and TRBJ1-2, with D unresolved. CDR1 and CDR2 from the germline V gene are SGHDT and YYEEEE. V was trimmed by 0 bases and J by 4 bases, leaving 7 bases between them. CDR3 size: 13 residues. The CDR3 bases are TGTGCCAGCAGCTTGGGGCGCGGCTATGGCTACACCTTC. This translates into CASSLGRGYGYTF.

This chain joins TRBV5-1 and TRBJ2-1; 9 bases fit TRBD2. The germline V gene has CDR1 SGHRS and CDR2 YFSETQ. The CDR3 is 15 residues long. V shed 1 base, J shed 5 bases, and the junction held 4 bases outside the gene matches. Here the CDR3 DNA reads TGCGCCAGCAGCTTGCAAGCGGGGGGCAACAATGAGCAGTTCTTC. Protein sequence: CASSLQAGGNNEQFF.

CDR3: CASSYSVQGGEKLFF. For the CDR3, the DNA is TGTGCCAGCAGTTACTCGGTTCAGGGAGGCGAAAAACTGTTTTTT. The rearrangement joins TRBV6-6 to TRBJ1-4; a possible D gene is TRBD1 (5 bases). This CDR3 is built from 15 residues. Germline V CDR1 and CDR2: MNHNY, SVGAGI (reference sequence). V was cut by 0 bases and J by 8 bases, with 13 bases left in between.

This chain joins TRBV5-1 and TRBJ2-7; D might be TRBD1 (5 bases). CDR3 length: 16 residues. Germline CDR1 reads SGHRS; CDR2 reads YFSETQ. V dropped 0 bases and J dropped 0 bases, with 13 bases sitting between them. CDR3 region: CASSLAGQGSSYEQYF. The CDR3 DNA sequence: TGCGCCAGCAGCTTGGCCGGGCAGGGCAGCTCCTACGAGCAGTACTTC.

This chain uses TRBV11-2 with TRBJ2-1; D uncertain. Germline V CDR1 and CDR2: SGHAT, FQNNGV. V gave up 2 bases and J gave up 0 bases, with 14 bases separating them. CDR3 length: 17 residues. The CDR3 nucleotides read TGTGCCAGCAGCTTACTCGGTAGCCGTCGCTCCTACAATGAGCAGTTCTTC. Its protein product is CASSLLGSRRSYNEQFF. Full variable domain (remainder filled in from reference TRBV11-2 and TRBJ2-1): EAGVAQSPRYKIIEKRQSVAFWCNPISGHATLYWYQQILGQGPKLLIQFQNNGVVDDSQLPKDRFSAERLKGVDSTLKIQPAKLEDSAVYLCASSLLGSRRSYNEQFFGPGTRLTVL.

The genes are TRBV7-9 and TRBJ2-5; 8 nucleotides line up with TRBD2. V was clipped by 7 bases and J by 2 bases; unmatched bases: 6. The CDR3 is 14 amino acids. CDR1 SEHNR and CDR2 FQNEAQ come from the germline V gene (reference sequence). The CDR3 DNA sequence: TGTGCCAGCACCCGTAGCGGGGCTCAAGAGACCCAGTACTTC. Amino acids: CASTRSGAQETQYF.

The chain couples TRBV23-1 to TRBJ2-4, with D possibly being TRBD2 (6 bases). TRBV23-1 is an ORF, and what it does is uncertain. This CDR3 contains 22 residues. V was trimmed by 1 base and J by 0 bases, leaving 28 bases between them. Here the CDR3 reads CASSQLSRGNLGLGVAKNIQYF. CDR3 coding DNA: TGCGCCAGCAGTCAATTGAGTCGGGGGAATTTGGGTTTGGGAGTAGCCAAAAACATTCAGTACTTC.

This clone appeared a single time. V gene TRBV7-6 combines with J gene TRBJ1-2; TRBD1 agrees at 10 bases. In germline, CDR1 is SGHVS, CDR2 FNYEAQ. The ends lost 4 bases at V and 4 bases at J; junction bases unmatched: 9. The CDR3 is 16 amino acids. CDR3 amino acids: CASSSRSGTGVYGYTF. CDR3 nucleotides: TGTGCCAGCAGCTCCCGTTCCGGGACAGGGGTCTATGGCTACACCTTC.

The chain links TRBV3-1 (or the pseudogene TRBV3-2) to TRBJ1-1; TRBD1 agrees at 12 bases. The length of the CDR3 is 14 residues. The V gene's germline CDR1 is LGHDT and CDR2 YNNKEL (reference sequence). V was clipped by 1 base and J by 8 bases; unmatched bases: 2. CDR3 residues: CASSQAGQGAEAFF. The DNA of the CDR3 is TGTGCCAGCAGCCAAGCGGGACAGGGGGCCGAAGCTTTCTTT.

The CDR3 loop is CASSLVTGAQEKLFF. The CDR3 DNA sequence: TGTGCCAGCAGCTTGGTAACAGGGGCCCAGGAAAAACTGTTTTTT. The chain is built from TRBV5-6 and TRBJ1-4, with 7 nucleotides matching TRBD1. This CDR3 has 15 amino acids. CDR1 is SGHDT, CDR2 YYEEEE, per germline. The junction had 7 bases not matched to a gene; V was cut back by 0 bases and J by 8 bases.

The chain is built from TRBV29-1 and TRBJ2-2; D is unclear. From germline, CDR1 is SQVTM and CDR2 ANQGSEA. The CDR3 has 13 residues. V lost 4 bases to trimming and J lost 2 bases, with 8 bases between them. This CDR3 reads CSVASTNTGELFF. The DNA for the CDR3 is TGCAGCGTTGCATCGACAAACACCGGGGAGCTGTTTTTT.

This rearrangement joins TRBV11-2 to TRBJ1-1, with D perhaps TRBD1 (6 bases). The V end was cut by 5 bases, the J end by 2 bases, with 21 bases between. This CDR3 is built from 17 residues. CDR1 and CDR2 from the germline V gene are SGHAT and FQNNGV. The CDR3 sequence: CASSLPYSGGRNTEAFF. CDR3 nucleotide sequence: TGTGCCAGCAGCCTACCTTACTCGGGGGGGCGAAACACTGAAGCTTTCTTT.

The chain uses TRBV4-2 and TRBJ2-1, with TRBD2 matching 14 bases. V shed 1 base and J 4 bases; nucleotides not matched to a gene: 15. This CDR3 is 21 amino acids long. CDR1 and CDR2 (germline): LGHNA, YNFKEQ. In DNA, the CDR3 is TGTGCCAGCAGCCAAGTCCGGACTAGCGGGGGGACCAAGCCCGGATACAATGAGCAGTTCTTC. Residues: CASSQVRTSGGTKPGYNEQFF.

The CDR3 region is CASSLARVEETQYF. Here the CDR3 DNA reads TGCGCCAGCAGCTTGGCACGAGTAGAAGAGACCCAGTACTTC. V usage is TRBV5-1 and J usage is TRBJ2-5; no clear D. The germline V gene encodes CDR1 SGHRS and CDR2 YFSETQ. The CDR3 is 14 residues long. The V gene lost 0 bases and the J gene lost 3 bases, with 9 bases spanning the gap.